This T cell receptor beta chain was captured in a study of cytomegalovirus exposure and HLA in healthy donors. General study points: Some public TCRs appeared in many individuals, while most sequences were rare.

Using immunoSEQ multiplex PCR, the repertoire was profiled, and TCRdb retains in-frame clones only, with some absent. The repertoire holds 100,000 to 150,000 clones, under 90% seen once, with roughly 2% in the top ten. The CDR3 runs 16 residues. After removal of 0 bases from V and 4 bases from J, the junction contained 5 bases not matched to a gene. Germline loops: CDR1 SGDLS, CDR2 YYNGEE. A word on this clone: The antigen is unknown.

The genes are TRBV9 and TRBJ2-3; 10 positions match TRBD2. Sequenced input: PBMCs. This TCR was recovered from a woman aged 18-29 years in good health and CMV-seronegative. The CDR3 protein is CASSVVGAGGPDTQYF. CDR3 bases: TGTGCCAGCAGCGTAGTTGGAGCGGGAGGGCCAGATACGCAGTATTTT.